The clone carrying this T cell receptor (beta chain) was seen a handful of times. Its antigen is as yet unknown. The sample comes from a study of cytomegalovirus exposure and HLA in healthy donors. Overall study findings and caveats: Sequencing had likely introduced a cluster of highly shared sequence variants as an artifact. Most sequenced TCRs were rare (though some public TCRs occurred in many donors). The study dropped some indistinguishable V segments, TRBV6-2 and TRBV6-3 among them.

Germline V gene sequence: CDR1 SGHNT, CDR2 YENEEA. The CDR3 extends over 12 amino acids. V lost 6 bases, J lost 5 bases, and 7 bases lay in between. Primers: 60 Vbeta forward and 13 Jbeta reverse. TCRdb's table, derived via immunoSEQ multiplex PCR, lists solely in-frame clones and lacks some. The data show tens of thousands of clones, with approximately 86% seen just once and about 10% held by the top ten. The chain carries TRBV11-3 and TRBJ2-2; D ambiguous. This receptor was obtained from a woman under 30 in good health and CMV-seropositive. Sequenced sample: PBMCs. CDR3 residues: CASRTRTGELFF. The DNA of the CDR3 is TGTGCCAGCAGGACAAGGACCGGGGAGCTGTTTTTT.